The next 6 T cell receptor beta chains were all read from a single sample in a study of shared clonotypes between healthy human individuals. The table came from immunoSEQ multiplex PCR; TCRdb's copy has only in-frame clones and leaves some out. The repertoire includes roughly 2.5 million clones, just over 90% of them detected once, and under 0.15% sits in the top ten. Material: naive CD4+ T cells sorted from blood. Described subset: CD45RA+ positively selected. The receptor set was obtained from a man aged 18 to 30 in good health.

This clone has only one observation. The J gene is TRBJ2-3, the V gene TRBV9; 7 nucleotides line up with TRBD1. The germline gives CDR1 SGDLS, CDR2 YYNGEE. The CDR3 runs to 16 residues. V gave up 4 bases and J gave up 0 bases; unmatched junction bases: 8. The CDR3 DNA reads TGTGCCAGCAGCCCTCCGACAGGGATTAGCACAGATACGCAGTATTTT. This gives the protein CASSPPTGISTDTQYF.

The genes are TRBV28 and TRBJ1-6; possibly TRBD1 for D (6 bases). Per the germline V gene, CDR1 is MDHEN and CDR2 is SYDVKM. The CDR3 runs 18 residues. The V end lost 6 bases, the J end lost 7 bases, and 25 bases lay between the germline ends. CDR3 amino acids: CASSIKDYRVPRNSPLHF. The CDR3 coding sequence is TGTGCCAGCAGCATAAAAGATTACAGGGTCCCTAGAAATTCACCCCTCCACTTT.

This clone was seen more than once but under ten times. Other DNA sequences in this specimen translate into the identical CDR3. This sequence joins TRBV30 and TRBJ1-1; D call uncertain. The V gene's germline CDR1 is GTSNPN and CDR2 SVGIG (reference sequence). The CDR3 has 13 amino acids. The V end was cut by 2 bases, the J end by 2 bases, with 9 bases between. In nucleotides, the CDR3 is TGTGCCTGGAGTAGGGAGGGTAACACTGAAGCTTTCTTT. It yields the protein CAWSREGNTEAFF.

The V and J genes are TRBV5-1 and TRBJ1-2, with D tentatively TRBD1 (6 bases). CDR1 SGHRS and CDR2 YFSETQ come from the germline V gene. The CDR3 totals 16 residues. Trimming left V 4 bases short and J 6 bases short, with 22 bases between. In DNA form, the CDR3 reads TGCGCCAGCAGCGGTGGGCAGGGGCCGTCCTCAGATGGCTACACCTTC. Translation: CASSGGQGPSSDGYTF.

The rearrangement joins TRBV5-6 to TRBJ2-3, with 8 bases matching TRBD1. In germline, CDR1 is SGHDT, CDR2 YYEEEE. The junction had 5 bases not matched to a gene; V was cut back by 2 bases and J by 3 bases. The CDR3 is made up of 15 amino acids. The CDR3 loop is CASSFRGRRTDTQYF. CDR3 nucleotide sequence: TGTGCCAGCAGCTTCAGGGGGCGTAGGACAGATACGCAGTATTTT.

The chain carries TRBV6-1 and TRBJ1-2, with 9 bases that match TRBD1. The V gene's germline CDR1 is MNHNS and CDR2 SASEGT. The J segment lost 6 bases and the V segment lost 5 bases, leaving 10 bases of the junction unmatched. This CDR3 has 15 residues. In nucleotides, the CDR3 is TGTGCCAGCAGTCCTTCCCGGGACAGGGTAAATGGCTACACCTTC. Residues: CASSPSRDRVNGYTF.